This TCR beta chain was retrieved from a study of technical replicates of blood from four donors. TCRdb's copy holds only in-frame clones and misses some; the assay was immunoSEQ multiplex PCR. The table shows 17,000 or so clones, with approximately 86% occurring only once. The CDR3 extends over 16 amino acids. V lost 2 bases and J lost 8; bases outside the gene matches: 13. The germline V gene has CDR1 MNHEY and CDR2 SVGAGI. The rearrangement uses TRBV6-5 and TRBJ1-2, with 8 bases identical to TRBD1. Sequenced sample: PBMCs. The receptor's source is a human donor in good health. As DNA, the CDR3 is TGTGCCAGCAGTTACCACAGGGACAGGTGGTCTAGCGGCTACACCTTC. This encodes CASSYHRDRWSSGYTF.